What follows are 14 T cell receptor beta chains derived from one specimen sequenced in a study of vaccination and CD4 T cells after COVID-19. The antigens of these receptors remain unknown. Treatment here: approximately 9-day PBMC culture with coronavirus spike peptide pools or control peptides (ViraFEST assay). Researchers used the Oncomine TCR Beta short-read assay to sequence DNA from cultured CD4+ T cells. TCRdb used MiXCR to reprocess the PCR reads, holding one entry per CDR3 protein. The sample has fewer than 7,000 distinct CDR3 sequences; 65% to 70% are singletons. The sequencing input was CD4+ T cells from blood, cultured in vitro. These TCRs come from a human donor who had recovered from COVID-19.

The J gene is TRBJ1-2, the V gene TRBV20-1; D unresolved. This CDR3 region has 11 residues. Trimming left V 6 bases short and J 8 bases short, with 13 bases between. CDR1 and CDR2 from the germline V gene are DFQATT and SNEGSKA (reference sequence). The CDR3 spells CSAQTDWGYTF. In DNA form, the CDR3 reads TGCAGTGCCCAAACAGACTGGGGCTACACCTTC.

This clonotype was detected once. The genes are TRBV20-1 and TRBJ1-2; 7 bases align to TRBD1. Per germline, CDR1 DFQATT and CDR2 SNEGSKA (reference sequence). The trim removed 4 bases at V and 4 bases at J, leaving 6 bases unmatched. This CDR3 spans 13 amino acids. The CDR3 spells CSATKTGFYGYTF. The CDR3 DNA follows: TGCAGTGCTACAAAGACAGGGTTCTATGGCTACACCTTC.

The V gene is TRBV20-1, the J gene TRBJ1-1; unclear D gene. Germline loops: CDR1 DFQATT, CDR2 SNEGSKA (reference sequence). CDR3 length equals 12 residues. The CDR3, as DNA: TGCAGCGGGGAATACGGGGACACTGAAGCTTTCTTT. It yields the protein CSGEYGDTEAFF.

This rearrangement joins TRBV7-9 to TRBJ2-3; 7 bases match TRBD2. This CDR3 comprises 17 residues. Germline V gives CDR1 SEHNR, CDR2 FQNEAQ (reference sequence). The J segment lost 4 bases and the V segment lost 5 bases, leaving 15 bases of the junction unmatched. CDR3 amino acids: CASSQKTGRGSADTQYF. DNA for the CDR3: TGTGCCAGCAGCCAAAAGACGGGGAGGGGCTCCGCAGATACGCAGTATTTT.

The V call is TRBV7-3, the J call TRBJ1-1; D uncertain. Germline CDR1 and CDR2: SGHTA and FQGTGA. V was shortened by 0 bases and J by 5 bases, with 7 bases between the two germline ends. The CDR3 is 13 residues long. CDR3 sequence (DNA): TGTGCCAGCAGCTTAACGAGTTATACTGAAGCTTTCTTT. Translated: CASSLTSYTEAFF.

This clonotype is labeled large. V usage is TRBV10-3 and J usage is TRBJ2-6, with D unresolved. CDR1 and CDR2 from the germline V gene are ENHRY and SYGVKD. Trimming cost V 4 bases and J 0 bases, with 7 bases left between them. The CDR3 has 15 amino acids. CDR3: CAISGTSSGANVLTF. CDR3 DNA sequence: TGTGCCATCAGTGGGACCAGCTCTGGGGCCAACGTCCTGACTTTC.

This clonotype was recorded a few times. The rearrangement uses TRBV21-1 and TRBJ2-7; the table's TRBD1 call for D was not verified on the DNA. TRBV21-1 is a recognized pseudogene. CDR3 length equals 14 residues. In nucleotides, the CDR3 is TGTGCCAGCAGCACGGGACAGGGGGCCTACGAGCAGTACTTC. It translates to CASSTGQGAYEQYF.

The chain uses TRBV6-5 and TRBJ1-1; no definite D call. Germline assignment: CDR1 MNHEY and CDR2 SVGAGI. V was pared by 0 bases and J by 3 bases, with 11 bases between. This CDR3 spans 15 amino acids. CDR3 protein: CASSYSRTVDTEAFF. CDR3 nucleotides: TGTGCCAGCAGTTACTCGAGGACCGTTGACACTGAAGCTTTCTTT.

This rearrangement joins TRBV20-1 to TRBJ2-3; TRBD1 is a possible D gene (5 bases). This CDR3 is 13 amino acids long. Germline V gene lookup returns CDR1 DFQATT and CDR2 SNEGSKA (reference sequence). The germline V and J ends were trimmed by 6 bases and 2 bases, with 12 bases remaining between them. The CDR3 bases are TGCAGTGCCAGGACAAGCGCCACAGATACGCAGTATTTT. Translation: CSARTSATDTQYF.

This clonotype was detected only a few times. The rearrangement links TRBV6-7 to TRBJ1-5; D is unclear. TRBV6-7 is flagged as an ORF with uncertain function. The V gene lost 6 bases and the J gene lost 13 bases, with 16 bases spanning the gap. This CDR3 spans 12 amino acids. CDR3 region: CASRRTSLTQHF. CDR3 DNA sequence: TGTGCCAGCAGGCGGACCAGCCTAACGCAGCATTTT.

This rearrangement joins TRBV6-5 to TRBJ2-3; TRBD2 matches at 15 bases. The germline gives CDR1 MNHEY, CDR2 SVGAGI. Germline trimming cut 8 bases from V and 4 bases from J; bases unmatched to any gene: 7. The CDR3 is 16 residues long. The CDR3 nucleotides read TGTGCCAGCGGTTGGACTAGCGGGGGGGCGGCAGATACGCAGTATTTT. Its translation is CASGWTSGGAADTQYF.

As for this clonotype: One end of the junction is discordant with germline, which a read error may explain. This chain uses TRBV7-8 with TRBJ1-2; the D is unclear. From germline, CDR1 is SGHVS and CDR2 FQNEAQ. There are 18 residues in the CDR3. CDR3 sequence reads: CASSLIIVQTFANYGYTF. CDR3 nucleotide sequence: TGTGCCAGTAGCTTAATCATAGTGCAAACCTTTGCTAACTATGGCTACACCTTC.

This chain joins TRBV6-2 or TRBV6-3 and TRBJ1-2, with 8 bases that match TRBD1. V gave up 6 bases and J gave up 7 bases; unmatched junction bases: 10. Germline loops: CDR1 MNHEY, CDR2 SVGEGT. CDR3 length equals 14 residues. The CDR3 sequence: CASSSRTGFGGYTF. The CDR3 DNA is TGTGCCAGCAGCTCCCGGACAGGGTTCGGTGGCTACACCTTC.

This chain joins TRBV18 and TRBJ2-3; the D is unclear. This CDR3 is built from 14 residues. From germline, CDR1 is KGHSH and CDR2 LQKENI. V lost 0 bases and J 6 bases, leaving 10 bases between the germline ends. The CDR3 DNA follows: TGTGCCAGCTCACCACCGACCGTCGGGGATACGCAGTATTTT. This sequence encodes CASSPPTVGDTQYF. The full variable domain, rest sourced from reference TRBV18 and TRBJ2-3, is NAGVMQNPRHLVRRRGQEARLRCSPMKGHSHVYWYRQLPEEGLKFMVYLQKENIIDESGMPKERFSAEFPKEGPSILRIQQVVRGDSAAYFCASSPPTVGDTQYFGPGTRLTVL.